The present entry profiles one T cell receptor (beta chain) with its context. Antigen: not known. These data belong to a study of cytomegalovirus exposure and HLA in healthy donors. Overall study context: As an earlier analysis found, about 179 million T cells yielded about 100 million unique TCR beta sequences. Study results and limitations: There was a cluster of highly shared sequence variants that was likely a sequencing artifact. Further analysis, carried out later, found HLA-associated TCR beta chains more clonally expanded than equally common other chains.

The CDR3 extends over 13 amino acids. Germline V gives CDR1 SGHTA, CDR2 FQGNSA. The V and J ends lost 3 bases and 2 bases respectively, with 7 bases between them. 13 Jbeta primers and 60 Vbeta primers were used for the PCR. Sequencing was performed with immunoSEQ multiplex PCR; in TCRdb, only in-frame clones are kept and a portion is missing. Seen here are around 120,000 clones, approximately 66% observed once, and the top ten hold under 13%. The material sequenced was PBMCs. This clonotype was obtained from a man aged 40-50 years in good health and CMV-seropositive. The chain recombines TRBV7-2 with TRBJ1-1, with D maybe TRBD1 (5 bases). The CDR3 coding sequence is TGTGCCAGCAGCTTCGACAGTAACACTGAAGCTTTCTTT. Protein: CASSFDSNTEAFF. Based on the CDR3 plus reference TRBV7-2 and TRBJ1-1, the full variable domain is GAGVSQSPSNKVTEKGKDVELRCDPISGHTALYWYRQSLGQGLEFLIYFQGNSAPDKSGLPSDRFSAERTGGSVSTLTIQRTQQEDSAVYLCASSFDSNTEAFFGQGTRLTVV.